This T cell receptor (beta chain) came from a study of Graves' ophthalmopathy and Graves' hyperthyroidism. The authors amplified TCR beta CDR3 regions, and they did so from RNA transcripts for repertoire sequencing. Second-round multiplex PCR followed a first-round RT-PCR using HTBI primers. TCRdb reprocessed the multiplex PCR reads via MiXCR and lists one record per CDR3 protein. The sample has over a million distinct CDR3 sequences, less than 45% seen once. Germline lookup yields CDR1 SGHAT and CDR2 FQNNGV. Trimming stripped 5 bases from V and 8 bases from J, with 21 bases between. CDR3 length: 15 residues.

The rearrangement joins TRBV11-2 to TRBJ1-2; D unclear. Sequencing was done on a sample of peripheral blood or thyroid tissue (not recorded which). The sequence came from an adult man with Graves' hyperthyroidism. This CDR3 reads CASSLYGVANFGYTF. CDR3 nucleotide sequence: TGTGCCAGCAGCCTATATGGGGTGGCAAACTTCGGCTACACCTTC.